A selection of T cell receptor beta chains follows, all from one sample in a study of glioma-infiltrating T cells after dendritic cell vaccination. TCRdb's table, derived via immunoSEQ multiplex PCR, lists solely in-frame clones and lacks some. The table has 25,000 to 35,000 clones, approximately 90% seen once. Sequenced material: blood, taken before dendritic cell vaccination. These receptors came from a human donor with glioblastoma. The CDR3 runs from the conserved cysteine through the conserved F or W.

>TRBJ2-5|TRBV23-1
CASRYGDRACSETQYF
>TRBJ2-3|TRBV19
CASSWAITDTQYF
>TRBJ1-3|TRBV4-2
CASSQADTSGNTIYF
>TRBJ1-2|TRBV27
CASSLSGTYGYTF
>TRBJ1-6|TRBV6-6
CASRSGQGNSPLHF
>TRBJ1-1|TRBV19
CASSDSRGTEAFF
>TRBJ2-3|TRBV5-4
CASSRPSGGAVDTQYF
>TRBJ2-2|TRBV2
CASSEIRATGELFF
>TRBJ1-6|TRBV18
CASSSIPPDNSPLHF
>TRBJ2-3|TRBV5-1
CASVGQGGPGDTQYF
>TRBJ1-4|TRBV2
CASSEVGTGGEKLFF
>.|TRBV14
CASSQEGAYEQYF
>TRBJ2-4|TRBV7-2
CASSSIAGMGAKNIQYF
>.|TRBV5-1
CASSWAPGEGITYEQYF
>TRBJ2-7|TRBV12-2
CASRLLGIKGAADEQYF
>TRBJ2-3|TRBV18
CASSPPIGQGTDTQYF
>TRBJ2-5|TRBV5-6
CASSQDRGETQYF
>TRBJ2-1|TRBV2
CASSRDRASSYNEQFF
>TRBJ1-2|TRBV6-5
CASSYSSENYGYTF
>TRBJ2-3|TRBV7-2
CASSASGGPSTDTQYF
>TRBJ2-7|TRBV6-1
CASSDHRPGYDEQYF
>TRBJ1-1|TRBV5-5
CASSLVWGGIGNTEAFF
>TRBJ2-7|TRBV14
CASSQGTFRRYEQYF
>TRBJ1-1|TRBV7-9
CASSTNRGESNTEAFF
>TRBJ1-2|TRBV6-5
CARRGSGTGGYGYTF
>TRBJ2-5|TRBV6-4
CATRASGGPGETQYF
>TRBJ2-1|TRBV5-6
CASSFSGSGHDEQFF
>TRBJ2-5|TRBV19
CASRAGGPRETQYF
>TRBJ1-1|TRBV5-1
CASSLGAGENTEAFF
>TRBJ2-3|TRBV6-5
CASSYSDLSGADTQYF
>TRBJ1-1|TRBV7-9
CASNLGAPLNTEAFF
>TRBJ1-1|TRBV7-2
CASSLTGVGTEAFF
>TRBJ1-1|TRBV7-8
CASTSGPGRTEAFF
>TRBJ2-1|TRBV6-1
CASSGLLGAGGLYEQFF
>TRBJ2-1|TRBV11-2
CASSLGGQGAYYNEQFF
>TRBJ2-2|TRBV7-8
CASNLPSRSGGLTGELFF
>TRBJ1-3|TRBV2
CASKGGGQGHSGNTIYF
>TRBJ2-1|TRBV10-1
CASSEVFRDSNEQFF
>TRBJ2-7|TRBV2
CASNGRGEQYF
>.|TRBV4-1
CASSQDPLYEQYF
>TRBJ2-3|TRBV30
CAWNPHGRSSTDTQYF
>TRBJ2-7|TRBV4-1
CASSQGVGGYEQYF
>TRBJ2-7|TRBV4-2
CASSQDVSGEQYF
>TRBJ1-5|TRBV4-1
CASSQGGGGYQPQHF
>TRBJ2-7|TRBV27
CASSRDRSYEQYF
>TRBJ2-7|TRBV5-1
CASRRDSNYEQYF
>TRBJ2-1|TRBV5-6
CASSWTPSGGNYNEQFF
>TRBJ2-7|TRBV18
CASSPPGRQGEQYF
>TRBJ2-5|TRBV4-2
CASSPPAETSGGQETQYF
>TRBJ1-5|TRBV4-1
CASSQRLAGGQPQHF
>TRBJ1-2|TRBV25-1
CASRSGGEGYTF
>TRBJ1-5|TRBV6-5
CASREYVGRNQPQHF
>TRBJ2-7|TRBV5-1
CASSRSQGLAVYEQYF
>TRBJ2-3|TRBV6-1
CASSTETDTQYF
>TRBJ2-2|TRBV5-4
CASNDRGRTGELFF
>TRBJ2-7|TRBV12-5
CASGGLTGGSYEQYF
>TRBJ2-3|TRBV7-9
CASSLATGVDTQYF
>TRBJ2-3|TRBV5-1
CASSQGQGQGRTQYF